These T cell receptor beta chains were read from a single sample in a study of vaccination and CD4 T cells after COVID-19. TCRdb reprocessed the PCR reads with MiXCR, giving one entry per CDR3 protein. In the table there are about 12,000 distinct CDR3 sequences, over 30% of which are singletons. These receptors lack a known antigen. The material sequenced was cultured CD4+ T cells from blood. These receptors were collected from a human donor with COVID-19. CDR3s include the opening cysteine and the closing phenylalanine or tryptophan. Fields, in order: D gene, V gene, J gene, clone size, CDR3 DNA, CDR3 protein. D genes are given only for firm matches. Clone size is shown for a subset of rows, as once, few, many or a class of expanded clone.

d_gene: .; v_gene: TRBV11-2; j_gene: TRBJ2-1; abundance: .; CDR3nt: TGTGCCAGCAGCTCCCTAGGGGGGGCCTATGAGCAGTTCTTC; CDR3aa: CASSSLGGAYEQFF
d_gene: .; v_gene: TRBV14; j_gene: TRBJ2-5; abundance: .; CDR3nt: TGTGCCAGCAGCCAGGGATGGACCCAGTACTTC; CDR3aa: CASSQGWTQYF
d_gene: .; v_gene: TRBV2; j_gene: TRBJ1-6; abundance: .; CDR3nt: TGTGCCAGCAGTGAAGGGTGGGAATCACCCCTCCACTTT; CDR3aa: CASSEGWESPLHF
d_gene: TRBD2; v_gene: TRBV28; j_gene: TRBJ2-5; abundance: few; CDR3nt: TGTGCCAGCAGCCTCCCTACTGGGCGGGGGCAAGAGACCCAGTACTTC; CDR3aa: CASSLPTGRGQETQYF
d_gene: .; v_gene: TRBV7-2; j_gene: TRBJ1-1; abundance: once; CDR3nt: TGTGCCAGCAGCAACACCCGGACGGGGAACACTGAAGCTTTCTTT; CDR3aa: CASSNTRTGNTEAFF
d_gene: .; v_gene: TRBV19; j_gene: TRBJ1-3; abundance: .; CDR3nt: TGTGCCAGTAGTACCCAGGGGTCTGGAAACACCATATATTTT; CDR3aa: CASSTQGSGNTIYF
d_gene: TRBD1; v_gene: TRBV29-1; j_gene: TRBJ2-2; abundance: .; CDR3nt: TGCAGTGGACAGGGGTCCGGGGAGCTGTTTTTT; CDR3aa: CSGQGSGELFF
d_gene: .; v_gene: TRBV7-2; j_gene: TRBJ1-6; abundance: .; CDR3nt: TGTGCCAGCCAGTTACAGCTTGACTTCGGGGGCGCAAGATGGGCACCCCTCCACTTT; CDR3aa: CASQLQLDFGGARWAPLHF
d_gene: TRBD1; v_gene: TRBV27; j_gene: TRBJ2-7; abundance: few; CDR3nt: TGTGCCAGCAGGGGATACAGGGGAACCTACGAGCAGTACTTC; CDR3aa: CASRGYRGTYEQYF
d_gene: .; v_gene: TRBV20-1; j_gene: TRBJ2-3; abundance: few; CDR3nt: TGCAGTGCTAGAAGGACAGAACCCACAGATACGCAGTATTTT; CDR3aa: CSARRTEPTDTQYF
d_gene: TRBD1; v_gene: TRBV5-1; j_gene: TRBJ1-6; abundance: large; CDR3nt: TGCGCCAGCAGCCAAGCGGGACAGGGGGGCTCACCCCTCCACTTT; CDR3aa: CASSQAGQGGSPLHF
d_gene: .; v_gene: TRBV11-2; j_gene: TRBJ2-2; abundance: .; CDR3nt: TGTGCCAGCAGTCGCGGGGCAGGGATTACCACCGGGGAGCTGTTTTTT; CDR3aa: CASSRGAGITTGELFF
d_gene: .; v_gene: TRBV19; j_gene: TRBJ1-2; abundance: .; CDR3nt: TGTGCCAGTAGTATCGAAAAGCGGGGCTACACCTTC; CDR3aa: CASSIEKRGYTF
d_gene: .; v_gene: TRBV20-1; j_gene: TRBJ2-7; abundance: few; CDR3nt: TGCAGTGCTAGTTCCGGCAGCCACTACGAGCAGTACTTC; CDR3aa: CSASSGSHYEQYF
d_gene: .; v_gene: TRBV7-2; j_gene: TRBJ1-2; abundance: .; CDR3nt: TGTGCCAGCAGCCCTAGGGGTAGCTATGGCTACACCTTC; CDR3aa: CASSPRGSYGYTF